The 28 T cell receptor beta chains presented below share a single source sample, sequenced in a study of human T cells and chemical hapten exposure. A single record per CDR3 protein comes from TCRdb applying MiXCR to the RACE reads. The repertoire holds approximately 350,000 distinct CDR3 sequences, nearly 6.5% seen once, with under 7% in the top ten. Indicated time point: patch test 2, 6 weeks after DPC sensitization. Treatment: therapeutic diphenylcyclopropenone sensitization with weekly scalp DPC. This specimen was whole blood, taken in connection with sensitization to the hapten diphenylcyclopropenone (DPC). These receptors were collected from a young woman with alopecia areata. Some clones in this sample may be carry-over from other donors' samples.

This sequence joins TRBV4-2 and TRBJ2-3; D gene uncertain. Germline V lookup: CDR1 LGHNA, CDR2 YNFKEQ. This CDR3 region has 13 residues. With 2 bases removed from V and 2 bases from J, the gap between germline ends came to 5 bases. The CDR3 loop is CASSQRTTDTQYF. The CDR3 DNA sequence: TGTGCCAGCAGCCAAAGGACCACAGATACGCAGTATTTT.

This rearrangement joins TRBV6-2 or TRBV6-3 to TRBJ2-3; 8 positions match TRBD1. This CDR3 spans 16 amino acids. The junction had 10 bases not matched to a gene; V was cut back by 0 bases and J by 8 bases. Germline values: CDR1 MNHEY, CDR2 SVGEGT. The CDR3 loop reads CASSYSSRGRVRTQYF. The CDR3, as DNA: TGTGCCAGCAGTTACTCGAGCAGGGGGCGCGTTCGTACGCAGTATTTT.

In this sample, this clonotype turned up many times. The CDR3 sequence: CASRRLSGANVLTF. CDR3 nucleotide sequence: TGTGCCAGCAGACGACTGTCTGGGGCCAACGTCCTGACTTTC. The V and J genes are TRBV6-5 and TRBJ2-6; D is unresolved. The germline V gene has CDR1 MNHEY and CDR2 SVGAGI. V shed 6 bases and J shed 1 base, with 7 bases lying between them. The CDR3 sequence is 14 residues long.

V usage is TRBV5-1 and J usage is TRBJ1-4; 7 bases are a match to TRBD1. This CDR3 is built from 15 residues. Germline CDR1 SGHRS, CDR2 YFSETQ. V lost 4 bases and J lost 4; bases outside the gene matches: 7. The chain's CDR3 is CASSQTTGSNEKLFF. The CDR3 DNA sequence: TGCGCCAGCAGCCAGACGACAGGGAGTAATGAAAAACTGTTTTTT.

The V and J genes are TRBV11-2 and TRBJ2-3; 12 nucleotides match TRBD2. CDR1 and CDR2 from the germline V gene are SGHAT and FQNNGV. Trimming took 5 bases from V and 8 from J; bases not matched to a gene: 8. This CDR3 has 15 amino acids. CDR3 residues: CASSNRLAGESTQYF. In DNA form, the CDR3 reads TGTGCCAGCAGCAATCGACTAGCGGGGGAGTCTACGCAGTATTTT. Supplemented by reference TRBV11-2 and TRBJ2-3, the full variable domain reads EAGVAQSPRYKIIEKRQSVAFWCNPISGHATLYWYQQILGQGPKLLIQFQNNGVVDDSQLPKDRFSAERLKGVDSTLKIQPAKLEDSAVYLCASSNRLAGESTQYFGPGTRLTVL.

This clonotype was counted many times. The rearrangement uses TRBV27 and TRBJ1-4; D not resolved. Trimming cost V 4 bases and J 2 bases, with 11 bases left between them. The CDR3 runs to 15 residues. The germline CDR1 and CDR2 sequences are MNHEY and SMNVEV (reference sequence). As DNA, the CDR3 is TGTGCCAGCAGTTCTCCCGGCCGCACTAATGAAAAACTGTTTTTT. Its translation is CASSSPGRTNEKLFF.

The chain links TRBV20-1 to TRBJ2-3; tentatively, D is TRBD2 (5 bases). The V gene's germline CDR1 is DFQATT and CDR2 SNEGSKA (reference sequence). The V gene lost 4 bases and the J gene lost 5 bases, with 16 bases spanning the gap. The CDR3 sequence is 14 residues long. In nucleotides, the CDR3 is TGCAGTGCTAAAGTCGCGCGGGCGAAAGATACGCAGTATTTT. Translating gives CSAKVARAKDTQYF.

CDR3 coding DNA: TGTGCCAGCAGCCCCCGGGGGACAGCCACGGGGGCGCAGTATTTT. Protein sequence: CASSPRGTATGAQYF. The V call is TRBV7-2, the J call TRBJ2-3, with D possibly matching TRBD1 (7 bases). This CDR3 comprises 15 residues. CDR1 SGHTA and CDR2 FQGNSA come from the germline V gene. V was trimmed by 5 bases and J by 10 bases, leaving 22 bases between them.

The rearrangement joins TRBV6-5 to TRBJ1-6; a weak D match, TRBD1 (5 bases). V lost 5 bases and J lost 9, with 14 bases in between. The CDR3 runs 14 residues. CDR1 MNHEY and CDR2 SVGAGI come from the germline V gene. The CDR3 spells CASSNDKGASPLHF. The CDR3 nucleotides read TGTGCCAGCAGTAATGACAAAGGGGCTTCACCCCTCCACTTT.

This clonotype was picked up a small number of times. The chain couples TRBV28 to TRBJ2-3; 9 bases map to TRBD1. The germline V gene has CDR1 MDHEN and CDR2 SYDVKM. Trimming removed 3 bases from V and 2 bases from J; junction bases left unmatched: 3. The CDR3 is 15 residues long. The CDR3 region is CASSLGQGHTDTQYF. The CDR3 DNA reads TGTGCCAGCAGTTTGGGACAGGGTCACACAGATACGCAGTATTTT.

This clonotype was found a few times. V usage is TRBV7-2 and J usage is TRBJ2-6; 11 positions match TRBD1. The CDR3 is made up of 18 amino acids. V dropped 6 bases and J dropped 0; count of bases not matched to a gene: 7. Germline CDR1 and CDR2: SGHTA and FQGNSA. The CDR3 bases are TGTGCCAGCAGAACACGGACAGGGGGCGGCTCTGGGGCCAACGTCCTGACTTTC. It codes for CASRTRTGGGSGANVLTF.

This clonotype was detected a few times. The rearrangement uses TRBV20-1 and TRBJ1-2; D remains unclear. V was cut by 0 bases and J by 4 bases, with 9 bases left in between. CDR1 is DFQATT and CDR2 is SNEGSKA in the germline V gene (reference sequence). CDR3 length: 13 residues. CDR3 protein: CSARDRVIYGYTF. CDR3 nucleotide sequence: TGCAGTGCTAGAGACCGGGTAATCTATGGCTACACCTTC.

In this sample, this clonotype turned up a few times. The chain is built from TRBV12-3 or TRBV12-4 and TRBJ2-3; D not certain. The CDR3 totals 14 residues. With 6 bases removed from V and 1 base from J, the gap between germline ends came to 11 bases. CDR3 in DNA: TGTGCCAGCAGGCCCGCAGTAGGCACAGATACGCAGTATTTT. Protein: CASRPAVGTDTQYF.

This clonotype was seen a handful of times. The chain links TRBV6-2 or TRBV6-3 to TRBJ1-5; unclear D gene. V lost 10 bases and J lost 2, with 18 bases in between. CDR3 length: 15 amino acids. Germline assignment: CDR1 MNHEY and CDR2 SVGEGT. CDR3 in amino acids: CATLQDTWGNQPQHF. The DNA for the CDR3 is TGTGCCACGTTACAAGATACCTGGGGCAATCAGCCCCAGCATTTT.

This clonotype was seen ten or more times. V is TRBV7-2 and J is TRBJ1-1, with D possibly being TRBD1 (6 bases). The CDR3 covers 14 residues. CDR1 and CDR2 (germline): SGHTA, FQGNSA. V was pared by 6 bases and J by 1 base, with 12 bases between. DNA of the CDR3: TGTGCCAGCAGTCGAGACAGGAGGAACACTGAAGCTTTCTTT. Protein sequence: CASSRDRRNTEAFF.

This clonotype has just a few counts. This chain joins TRBV29-1 and TRBJ2-3; 12 bases agree with TRBD2. Germline V gene lookup returns CDR1 SQVTM and CDR2 ANQGSEA. V lost 6 bases to trimming and J lost 3 bases; unmatched junction nucleotides: 7. The CDR3 length is 15 residues. This CDR3 is CSVRALAGGTDTQYF. CDR3 nucleotide sequence: TGCAGCGTCCGAGCTCTAGCGGGGGGGACAGATACGCAGTATTTT.

The chain links TRBV6-5 to TRBJ2-3, with a possible D match to TRBD2 (6 bases). The V gene lost 4 bases and the J gene lost 0 bases, with 20 bases spanning the gap. Germline V CDR1 and CDR2: MNHEY, SVGAGI. The CDR3 totals 18 residues. The chain's CDR3 is CASSSFGGDASSTDTQYF. Written as DNA, the CDR3 is TGTGCCAGCAGTTCCTTTGGAGGGGACGCGTCTAGCACAGATACGCAGTATTTT.

This sequence joins TRBV12-3 or TRBV12-4 and TRBJ1-1, with D unresolved. Trimming shortened V by 3 bases and J by 1 base, and 9 bases separated the two germline ends. CDR3 size: 14 residues. The CDR3 protein is CASSFGVTNTEAFF. CDR3 nucleotide sequence: TGTGCCAGCAGTTTCGGGGTTACGAACACTGAAGCTTTCTTT.

This clonotype has a count of ten or more. V usage is TRBV27 and J usage is TRBJ1-6; D is undetermined. The length of the CDR3 is 14 residues. V gave up 5 bases and J gave up 7 bases, with 12 bases separating them. Germline CDR1 MNHEY, CDR2 SMNVEV (reference sequence). The chain's CDR3 is CASSVTDSNSPLHF. CDR3 in DNA: TGTGCCAGCAGTGTAACAGATTCGAATTCACCCCTCCACTTT.

This clonotype was seen at least ten times. The chain joins TRBV5-4 to TRBJ1-1; D is uncertain. There are 13 residues in the CDR3. Trimming shortened V by 4 bases and J by 6 bases, and 13 bases separated the two germline ends. Germline CDR1 reads SGHNT; CDR2 reads YYREEE (reference sequence). The CDR3 reads CASSAWGVSEAFF. In DNA form, the CDR3 reads TGTGCCAGCAGCGCCTGGGGAGTTTCTGAAGCTTTCTTT.

The chain combines TRBV27 with TRBJ2-7; TRBD1 matches 8 bases. The V gene's germline CDR1 is MNHEY and CDR2 SMNVEV (reference sequence). This CDR3 is built from 15 residues. J lost 2 bases, V lost 6 bases, and 9 bases had no gene match. The DNA of the CDR3 is TGTGCCAGCAGCACGATGACACAGGGGGCCTACGAGCAGTACTTC. Protein product: CASSTMTQGAYEQYF.

This sequence joins TRBV9 and TRBJ2-3; D is unresolved. Germline CDR1 is SGDLS and CDR2 is YYNGEE. The CDR3 has 16 residues. The V and J ends lost 0 bases and 0 bases respectively, with 11 bases between them. CDR3: CASSVGRRSSTDTQYF. In nucleotides, the CDR3 is TGTGCCAGCAGCGTAGGACGGCGGTCTAGCACAGATACGCAGTATTTT.

The table lists this clonotype with a few counts. V and J are TRBV9 and TRBJ1-1; no firm D call. This CDR3 is 13 amino acids long. Per the germline V gene, CDR1 is SGDLS and CDR2 is YYNGEE. Trimming took 4 bases from V and 4 from J, leaving 11 bases between them. The CDR3 loop is CASSTTARTEAFF. The CDR3 DNA is TGTGCCAGCAGCACTACAGCGCGCACTGAAGCTTTCTTT.

The CDR3 DNA reads as TGTGCCAGCAGCCAAGTAGGGAACGTCCGAGATACGCAGTATTTT. Its protein product is CASSQVGNVRDTQYF. V and J are TRBV4-2 and TRBJ2-3, with D uncertain. CDR1 is LGHNA and CDR2 is YNFKEQ in the germline V gene. V lost 1 base, J lost 5 bases, and 13 bases lay in between. This CDR3 has 15 amino acids.

The gene calls are TRBV12-3 or TRBV12-4 and TRBJ2-2, with 7 bases identical to TRBD1. The CDR3 runs to 14 residues. After removal of 6 bases from V and 6 bases from J, the junction contained 7 bases not matched to a gene. CDR3 region: CASRGQDIAGELFF. The CDR3 coding sequence is TGTGCCAGCAGAGGACAGGACATCGCCGGGGAGCTGTTTTTT.

In this sample, this clonotype turned up many times. The gene calls are TRBV24-1 and TRBJ1-2, with D possibly being TRBD1 (5 bases). V gave up 2 bases and J gave up 5 bases, with 17 bases separating them. This CDR3 region has 16 residues. The germline CDR1 and CDR2 sequences are KGHDR and SFDVKD. The CDR3 protein is CATSDSQGLPLYGYTF. Here the CDR3 DNA reads TGTGCCACCAGTGATTCGCAGGGCCTACCGCTTTATGGCTACACCTTC.

This clonotype was detected many times. The V gene is TRBV20-1, the J gene TRBJ2-3; TRBD1 might be the D (6 bases). V was shortened by 7 bases and J by 5 bases, with 13 bases between the two germline ends. The CDR3 loop spans 12 amino acids. Germline CDR1 reads DFQATT; CDR2 reads SNEGSKA (reference sequence). The chain's CDR3 is CSGRIGGDTQYF. The CDR3 nucleotides are TGCAGTGGTCGGATAGGGGGAGATACGCAGTATTTT.

In this sample, this clonotype turned up a few times. This chain links TRBV7-9 with TRBJ2-3; D ambiguous. Germline-derived CDR1 and CDR2 are SEHNR and FQNEAQ (reference sequence). The germline V and J ends were trimmed by 5 bases and 0 bases, with 12 bases remaining between them. This CDR3 has 15 amino acids. The CDR3 region is CASSPGRTSTDTQYF. CDR3 coding DNA: TGTGCCAGCAGCCCCGGCCGTACCAGCACAGATACGCAGTATTTT.